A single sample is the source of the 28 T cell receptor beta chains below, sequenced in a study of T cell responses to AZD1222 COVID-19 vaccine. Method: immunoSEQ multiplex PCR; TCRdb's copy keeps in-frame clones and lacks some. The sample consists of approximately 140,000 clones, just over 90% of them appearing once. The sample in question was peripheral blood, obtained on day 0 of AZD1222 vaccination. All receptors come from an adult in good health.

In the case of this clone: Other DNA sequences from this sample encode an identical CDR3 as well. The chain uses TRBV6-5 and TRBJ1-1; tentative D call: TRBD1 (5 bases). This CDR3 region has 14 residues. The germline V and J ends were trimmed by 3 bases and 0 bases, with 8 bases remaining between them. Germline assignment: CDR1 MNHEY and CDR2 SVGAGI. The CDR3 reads CASSYGGVNTEAFF. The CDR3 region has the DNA TGTGCCAGCAGTTATGGGGGGGTGAACACTGAAGCTTTCTTT.

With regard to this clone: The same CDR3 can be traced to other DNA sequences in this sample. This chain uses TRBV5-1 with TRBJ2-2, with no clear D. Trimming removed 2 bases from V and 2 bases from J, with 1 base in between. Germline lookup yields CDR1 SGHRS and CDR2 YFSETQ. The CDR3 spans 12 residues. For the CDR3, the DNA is TGCGCCAGCAGCTTCAACACCGGGGAGCTGTTTTTT. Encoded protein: CASSFNTGELFF.

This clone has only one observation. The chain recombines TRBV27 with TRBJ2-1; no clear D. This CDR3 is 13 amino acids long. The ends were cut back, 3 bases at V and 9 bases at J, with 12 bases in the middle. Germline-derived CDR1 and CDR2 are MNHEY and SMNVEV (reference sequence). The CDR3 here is CASSFPVPFEQFF. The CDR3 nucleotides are TGTGCCAGCAGTTTCCCCGTCCCTTTTGAGCAGTTCTTC.

The CDR3 is CASRGEWDTGELFF. Here the CDR3 DNA reads TGTGCCAGTAGAGGGGAGTGGGACACCGGGGAGCTGTTTTTT. The V call is TRBV19, the J call TRBJ2-2, with D tentatively TRBD1 or TRBD2 (5 bases each). The CDR3 loop spans 14 amino acids. Trimming removed 6 bases at V and 3 bases at J, with 11 bases between. Germline loops: CDR1 LNHDA, CDR2 SQIVND (reference sequence).

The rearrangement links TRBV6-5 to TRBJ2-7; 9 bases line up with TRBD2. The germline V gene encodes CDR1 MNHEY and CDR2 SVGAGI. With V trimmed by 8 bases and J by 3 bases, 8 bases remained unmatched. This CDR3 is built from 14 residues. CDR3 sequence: CASRRTSDIYEQYF. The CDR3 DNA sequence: TGTGCCAGCCGGCGGACTAGCGACATCTACGAGCAGTACTTC.

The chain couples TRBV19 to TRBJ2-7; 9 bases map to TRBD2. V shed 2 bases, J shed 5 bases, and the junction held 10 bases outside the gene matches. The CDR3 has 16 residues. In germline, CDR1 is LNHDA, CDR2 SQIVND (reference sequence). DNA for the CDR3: TGTGCCAGTAGTATAACCCATAGCGGGAGTTGGGACGAGCAGTACTTC. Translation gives CASSITHSGSWDEQYF. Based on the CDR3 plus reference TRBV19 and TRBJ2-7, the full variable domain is DGGITQSPKYLFRKEGQNVTLSCEQNLNHDAMYWYRQDPGQGLRLIYYSQIVNDFQKGDIAEGYSVSREKKESFPLTVTSAQKNPTAFYLCASSITHSGSWDEQYFGPGTRLTVT.

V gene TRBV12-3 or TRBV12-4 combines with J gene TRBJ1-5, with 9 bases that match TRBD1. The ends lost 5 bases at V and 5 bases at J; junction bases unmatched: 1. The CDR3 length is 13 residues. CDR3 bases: TGTGCCAGCAGTACAGGGGGCCATCAGCCCCAGCATTTT. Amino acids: CASSTGGHQPQHF.

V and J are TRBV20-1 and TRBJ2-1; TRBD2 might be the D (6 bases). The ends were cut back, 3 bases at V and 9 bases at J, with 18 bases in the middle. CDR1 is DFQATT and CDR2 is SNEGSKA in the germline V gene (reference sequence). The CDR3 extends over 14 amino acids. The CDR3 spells CSASSGIGVGEQFF. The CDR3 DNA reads TGCAGTGCTAGTAGCGGTATAGGGGTAGGTGAGCAGTTCTTC.

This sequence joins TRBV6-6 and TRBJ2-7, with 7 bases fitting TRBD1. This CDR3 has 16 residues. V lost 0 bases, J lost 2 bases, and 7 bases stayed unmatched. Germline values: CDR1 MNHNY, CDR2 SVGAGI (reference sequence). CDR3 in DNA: TGTGCCAGCAGTTACTCGATCCCCCAGGGGGCCTACGAGCAGTACTTC. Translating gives CASSYSIPQGAYEQYF.

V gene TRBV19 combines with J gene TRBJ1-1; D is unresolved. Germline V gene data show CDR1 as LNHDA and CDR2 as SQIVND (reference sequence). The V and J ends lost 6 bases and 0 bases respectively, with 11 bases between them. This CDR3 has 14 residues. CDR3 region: CASSFGLLNTEAFF. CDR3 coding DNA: TGTGCCAGTAGCTTTGGCCTTTTGAACACTGAAGCTTTCTTT. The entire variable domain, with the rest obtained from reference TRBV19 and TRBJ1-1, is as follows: DGGITQSPKYLFRKEGQNVTLSCEQNLNHDAMYWYRQDPGQGLRLIYYSQIVNDFQKGDIAEGYSVSREKKESFPLTVTSAQKNPTAFYLCASSFGLLNTEAFFGQGTRLTVV.

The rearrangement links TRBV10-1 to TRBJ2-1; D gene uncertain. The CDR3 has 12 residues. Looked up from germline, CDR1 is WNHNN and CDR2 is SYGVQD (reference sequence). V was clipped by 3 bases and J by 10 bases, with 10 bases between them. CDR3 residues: CASSDRYSEQFF. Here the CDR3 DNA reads TGCGCCAGCAGTGATCGATACAGCGAGCAGTTCTTC.

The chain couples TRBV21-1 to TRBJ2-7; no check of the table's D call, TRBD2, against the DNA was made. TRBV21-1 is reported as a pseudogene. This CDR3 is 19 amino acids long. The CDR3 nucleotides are TGTGCCAGCAGCAAAGCGCTCTCGGGGGGCGCGAAGGTAGTCCACGAGCAGTACTTC. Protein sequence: CASSKALSGGAKVVHEQYF.

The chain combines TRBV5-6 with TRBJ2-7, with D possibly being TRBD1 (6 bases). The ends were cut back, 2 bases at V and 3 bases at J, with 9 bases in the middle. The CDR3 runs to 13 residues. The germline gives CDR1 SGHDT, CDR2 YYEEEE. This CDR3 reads CASSFQGSYEQYF. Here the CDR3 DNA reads TGTGCCAGCAGCTTTCAGGGGAGCTACGAGCAGTACTTC.

The CDR3 DNA follows: TGTGCCAGCAGCTTGGGCCAGCACGAGCAGTACTTC. It is translated as CASSLGQHEQYF. The chain links TRBV7-9 to TRBJ2-7; no clear D. Germline CDR1 SEHNR, CDR2 FQNEAQ (reference sequence). The CDR3 sequence is 12 residues long. The germline V and J ends were trimmed by 3 bases and 5 bases, with 8 bases remaining between them.

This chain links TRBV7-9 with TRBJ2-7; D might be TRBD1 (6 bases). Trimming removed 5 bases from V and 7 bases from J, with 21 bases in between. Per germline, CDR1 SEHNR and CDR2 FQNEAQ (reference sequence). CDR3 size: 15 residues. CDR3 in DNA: TGTGCCAGCAGCCTCCACCGACAGGAGACGATGGAGCAGTACTTC. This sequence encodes CASSLHRQETMEQYF.

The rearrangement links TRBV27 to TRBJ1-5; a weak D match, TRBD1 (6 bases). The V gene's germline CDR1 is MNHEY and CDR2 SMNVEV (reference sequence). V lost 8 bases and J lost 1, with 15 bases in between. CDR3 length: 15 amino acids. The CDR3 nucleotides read TGTGCCAGCGGAGGGGGACCGGGGAGCAATCAGCCCCAGCATTTT. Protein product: CASGGGPGSNQPQHF.

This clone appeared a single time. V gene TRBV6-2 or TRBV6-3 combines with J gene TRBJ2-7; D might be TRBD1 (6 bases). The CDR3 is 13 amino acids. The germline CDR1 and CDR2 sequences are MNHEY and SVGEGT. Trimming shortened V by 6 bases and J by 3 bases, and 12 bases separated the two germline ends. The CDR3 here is CASSIVQGYEQYF. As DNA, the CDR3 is TGTGCCAGCAGCATTGTACAGGGCTACGAGCAGTACTTC.

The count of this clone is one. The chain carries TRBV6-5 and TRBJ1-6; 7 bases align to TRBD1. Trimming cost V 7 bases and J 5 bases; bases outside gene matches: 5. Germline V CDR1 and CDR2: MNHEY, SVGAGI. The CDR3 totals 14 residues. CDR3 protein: CASNTGEDNSPLHF. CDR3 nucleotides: TGTGCCAGCAATACAGGGGAGGATAATTCACCCCTCCACTTT.

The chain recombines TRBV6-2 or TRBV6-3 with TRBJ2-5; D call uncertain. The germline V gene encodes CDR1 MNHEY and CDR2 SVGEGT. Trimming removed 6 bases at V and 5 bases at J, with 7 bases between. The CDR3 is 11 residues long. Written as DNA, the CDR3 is TGTGCCAGCAGCCAGAGTGAGACCCAGTACTTC. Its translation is CASSQSETQYF.

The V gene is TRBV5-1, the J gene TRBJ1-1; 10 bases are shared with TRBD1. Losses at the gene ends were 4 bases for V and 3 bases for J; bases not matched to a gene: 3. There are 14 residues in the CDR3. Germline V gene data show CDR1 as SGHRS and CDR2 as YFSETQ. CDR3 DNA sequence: TGCGCCAGCAGCCATGGACAGGGGGACACTGAAGCTTTCTTT. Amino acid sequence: CASSHGQGDTEAFF.

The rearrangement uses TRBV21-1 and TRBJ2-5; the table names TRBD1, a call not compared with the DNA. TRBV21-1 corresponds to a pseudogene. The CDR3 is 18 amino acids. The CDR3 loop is CASSKCRVGGHVGETQYF. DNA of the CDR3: TGTGCCAGCAGCAAATGTCGTGTAGGGGGCCATGTTGGAGAGACCCAGTACTTC.

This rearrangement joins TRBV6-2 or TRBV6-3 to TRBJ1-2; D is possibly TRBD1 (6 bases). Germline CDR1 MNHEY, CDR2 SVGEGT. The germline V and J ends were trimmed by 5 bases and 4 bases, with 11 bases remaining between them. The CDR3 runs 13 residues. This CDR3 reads CASSRGQFYGYTF. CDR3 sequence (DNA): TGTGCCAGCAGTCGGGGACAATTCTATGGCTACACCTTC.

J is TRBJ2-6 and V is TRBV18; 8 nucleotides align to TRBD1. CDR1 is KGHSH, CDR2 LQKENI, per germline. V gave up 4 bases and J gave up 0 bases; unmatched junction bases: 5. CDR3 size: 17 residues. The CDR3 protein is CASSRPGQASGANVLTF. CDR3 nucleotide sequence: TGTGCCAGCTCACGGCCGGGACAGGCCTCTGGGGCCAACGTCCTGACTTTC.

The CDR3 region is CATSDFNGTDNYGYTF. Written as DNA, the CDR3 is TGTGCCACCAGTGATTTTAATGGGACAGATAACTATGGCTACACCTTC. This chain links TRBV24-1 with TRBJ1-2; TRBD1 matches 7 bases. The junction had 5 bases not matched to a gene; V was cut back by 1 base and J by 1 base. The length of the CDR3 is 16 residues. Germline values: CDR1 KGHDR, CDR2 SFDVKD.

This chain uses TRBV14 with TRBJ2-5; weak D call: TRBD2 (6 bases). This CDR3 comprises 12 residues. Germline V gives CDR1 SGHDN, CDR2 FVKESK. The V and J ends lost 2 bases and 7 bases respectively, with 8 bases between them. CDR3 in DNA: TGTGCCAGCAGCCAAAGCGGGCTGACCCAGTACTTC. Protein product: CASSQSGLTQYF. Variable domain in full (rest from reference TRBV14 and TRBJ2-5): EAGVTQFPSHSVIEKGQTVTLRCDPISGHDNLYWYRRVMGKEIKFLLHFVKESKQDESGMPNNRFLAERTGGTYSTLKVQPAELEDSGVYFCASSQSGLTQYFGPGTRLLVL.

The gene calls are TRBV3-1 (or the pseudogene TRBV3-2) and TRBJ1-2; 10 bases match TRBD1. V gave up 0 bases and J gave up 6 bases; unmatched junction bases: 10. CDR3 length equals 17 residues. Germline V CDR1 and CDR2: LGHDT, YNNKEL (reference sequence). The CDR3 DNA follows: TGTGCCAGCAGCCAAGATTTAGGGACAGGGGTAAAGAATGGCTACACCTTC. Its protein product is CASSQDLGTGVKNGYTF.

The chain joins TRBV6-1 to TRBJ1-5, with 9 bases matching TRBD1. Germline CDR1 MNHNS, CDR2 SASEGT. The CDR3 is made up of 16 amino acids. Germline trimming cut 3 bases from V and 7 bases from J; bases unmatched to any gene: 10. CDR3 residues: CASSELGTGSWQPQHF. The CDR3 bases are TGTGCCAGCAGTGAGTTGGGGACAGGGTCGTGGCAGCCCCAGCATTTT.

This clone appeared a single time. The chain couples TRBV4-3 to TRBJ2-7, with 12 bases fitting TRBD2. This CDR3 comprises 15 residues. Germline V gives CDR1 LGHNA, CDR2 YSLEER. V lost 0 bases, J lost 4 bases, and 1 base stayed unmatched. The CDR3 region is CASSQETSGGYEQYF. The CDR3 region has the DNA TGCGCCAGCAGCCAAGAGACTAGCGGGGGTTACGAGCAGTACTTC.